The table lists the clone carrying this T cell receptor (beta chain) with a few counts. Its antigen remains unidentified. The length of the CDR3 is 16 residues. V gave up 6 bases and J gave up 0 bases, with 17 bases separating them. Germline loops: CDR1 MNHEY, CDR2 SVGEGT. These data originate in a study of naive and memory T cell subsets. Whole-study results and caveats: Diversity fell and Gini index rose from naive through CM, EM, EMRA. Over 90% of naive TCR sequences appeared only once, unlike memory subsets.

Two oligonucleotides, mixed equimolar, formed the beta constant-region primer covering TRBC1 and TRBC2. TCRdb re-analysed the UMI-ligation and nested PCR reads in MiXCR, keeping a single row per CDR3 protein. The sample contains roughly 98,000 distinct CDR3 sequences, around 7% of which appear only once. Sample: central memory CD4+ T cells from blood. The rearrangement joins TRBV6-2 or TRBV6-3 to TRBJ1-1, with a weak D call TRBD1 (6 bases). This receptor was identified in a human donor in good health. CDR3 protein: CASSPNREAVNTEAFF. The CDR3, as DNA: TGTGCCAGCAGCCCGAACAGGGAGGCGGTGAACACTGAAGCTTTCTTT.